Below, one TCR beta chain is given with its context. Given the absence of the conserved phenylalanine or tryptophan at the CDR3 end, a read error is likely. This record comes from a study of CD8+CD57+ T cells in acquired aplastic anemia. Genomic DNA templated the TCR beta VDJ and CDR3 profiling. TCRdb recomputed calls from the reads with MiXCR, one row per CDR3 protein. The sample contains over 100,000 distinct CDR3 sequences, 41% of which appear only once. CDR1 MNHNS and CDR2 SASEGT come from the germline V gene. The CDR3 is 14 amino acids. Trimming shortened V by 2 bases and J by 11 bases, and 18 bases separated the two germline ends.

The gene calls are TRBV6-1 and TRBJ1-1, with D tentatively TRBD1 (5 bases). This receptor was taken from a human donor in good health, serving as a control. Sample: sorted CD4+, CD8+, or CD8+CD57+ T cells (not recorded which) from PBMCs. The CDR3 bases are TGTGCCAGCAGTGAAACCCCGACAGCCCTGAACGCTTTCTCT. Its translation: CASSETPTALNAFS.